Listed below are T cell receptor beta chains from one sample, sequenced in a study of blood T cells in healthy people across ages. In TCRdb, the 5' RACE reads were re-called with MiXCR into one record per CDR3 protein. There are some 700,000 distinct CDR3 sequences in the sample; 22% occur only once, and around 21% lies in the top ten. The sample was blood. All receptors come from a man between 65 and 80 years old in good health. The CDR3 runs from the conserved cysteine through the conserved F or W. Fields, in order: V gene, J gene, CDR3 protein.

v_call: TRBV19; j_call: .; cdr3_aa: CASSPGLLSYEQYF
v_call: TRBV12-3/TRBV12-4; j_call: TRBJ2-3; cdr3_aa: CASSRDSVIDTQYF
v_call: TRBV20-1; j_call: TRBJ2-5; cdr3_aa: CSARPTGFQETQYF
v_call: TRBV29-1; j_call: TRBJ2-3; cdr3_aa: CSVGVTDTRYF
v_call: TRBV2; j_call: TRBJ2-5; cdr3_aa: CASSTGVIDQYF
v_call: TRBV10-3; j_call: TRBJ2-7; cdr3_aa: CAISESNYGAYEQYF
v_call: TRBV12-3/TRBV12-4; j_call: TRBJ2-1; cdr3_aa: CASRQGGQNEQFF
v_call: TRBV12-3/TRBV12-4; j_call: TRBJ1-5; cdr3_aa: CASSSQGPGQPQHF
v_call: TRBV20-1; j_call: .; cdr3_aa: CSASSAREQFF
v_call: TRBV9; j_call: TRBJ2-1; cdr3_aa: CASAGGITNEQFF
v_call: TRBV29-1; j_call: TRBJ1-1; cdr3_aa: CSVGGYWNTEAFF
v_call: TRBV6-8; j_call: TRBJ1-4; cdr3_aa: CASRPGTMNNATNEKLFF
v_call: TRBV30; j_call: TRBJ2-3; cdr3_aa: CAWSSGTATDTQYF
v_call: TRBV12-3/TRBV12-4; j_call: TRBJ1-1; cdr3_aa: CASSLRQINQAFF
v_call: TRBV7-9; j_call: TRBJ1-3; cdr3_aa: CASSLLGAGNTIYF
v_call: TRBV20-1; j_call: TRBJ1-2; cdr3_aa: CSATQTLNYGYTF
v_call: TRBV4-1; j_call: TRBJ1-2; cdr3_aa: CASSQDRAGYGVYGYTF
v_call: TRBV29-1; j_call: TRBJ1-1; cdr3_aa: CSVDRVNEAFF
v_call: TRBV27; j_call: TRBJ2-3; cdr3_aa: CASSLGTGFILTDTQYF
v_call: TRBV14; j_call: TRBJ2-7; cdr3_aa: CASSQETRAYEQYF
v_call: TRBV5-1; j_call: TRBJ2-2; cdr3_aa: CASSMGHTNTGELFF
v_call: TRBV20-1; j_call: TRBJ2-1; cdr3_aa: CSARTGSSSYNEQFF
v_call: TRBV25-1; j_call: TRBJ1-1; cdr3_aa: CASSELGAGPTEAFF
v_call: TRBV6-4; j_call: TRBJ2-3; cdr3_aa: CASSEREAGGTDTQYF
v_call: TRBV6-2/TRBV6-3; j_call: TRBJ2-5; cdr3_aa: CASSNGQGASSSYQETQYF
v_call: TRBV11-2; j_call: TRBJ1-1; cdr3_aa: CASSKGQGARTEAFF
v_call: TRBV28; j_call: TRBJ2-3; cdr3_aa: CASSLERHTQYF
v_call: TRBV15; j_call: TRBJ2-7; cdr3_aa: CATSRDYRTSGYEQYF
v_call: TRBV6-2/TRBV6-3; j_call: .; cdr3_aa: CASSYSAQGHEQYF
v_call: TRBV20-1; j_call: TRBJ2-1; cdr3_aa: CSARGLGGSSYNEQFF
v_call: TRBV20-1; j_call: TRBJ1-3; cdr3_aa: CSARAGQGYGNTIYF
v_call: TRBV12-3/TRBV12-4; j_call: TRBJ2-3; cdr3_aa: CASSFGGEVSADTEYF
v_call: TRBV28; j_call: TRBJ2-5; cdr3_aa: CASSPPGVSQETQYF
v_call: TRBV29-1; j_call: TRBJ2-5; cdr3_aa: CSVGFWEETQYF
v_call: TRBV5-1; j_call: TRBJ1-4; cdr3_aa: CASSLGLRTQPEKLFF
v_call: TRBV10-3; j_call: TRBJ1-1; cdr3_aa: CAISLGQSEAFF
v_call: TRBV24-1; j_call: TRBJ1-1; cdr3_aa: CATSATGGQAFF
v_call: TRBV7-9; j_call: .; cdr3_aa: CASRYRDRDPYEQYF
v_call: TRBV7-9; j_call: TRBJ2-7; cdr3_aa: CASSATVSSYEQYF
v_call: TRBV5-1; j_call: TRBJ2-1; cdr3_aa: CASRSGGVIYEQFF
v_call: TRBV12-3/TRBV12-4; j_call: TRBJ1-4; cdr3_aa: CASSKGRVTNEKLFF
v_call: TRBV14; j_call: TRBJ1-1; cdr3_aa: CASSQGSVEDTEAFF
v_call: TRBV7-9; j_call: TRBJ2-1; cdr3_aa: CASSLRSRDLGSYNEQFF
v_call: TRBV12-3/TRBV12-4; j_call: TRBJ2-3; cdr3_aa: CASSLHGTGYTDTQYF
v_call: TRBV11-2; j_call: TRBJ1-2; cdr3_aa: CASSLDWVTPIRGYTF
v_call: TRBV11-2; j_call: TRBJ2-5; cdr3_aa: CASSLDLAGGETQYF
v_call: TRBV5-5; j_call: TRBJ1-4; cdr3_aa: CASSLSGGGTNEKLFF
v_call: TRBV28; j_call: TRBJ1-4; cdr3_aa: CASSFAGLDEKLFF
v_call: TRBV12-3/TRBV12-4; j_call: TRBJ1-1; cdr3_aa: CASSPRTEAFF
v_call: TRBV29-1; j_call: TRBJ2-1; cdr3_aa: CSVEGPARGVGSYNEQFF
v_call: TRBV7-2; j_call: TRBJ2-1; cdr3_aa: CASSLVTPEHFF